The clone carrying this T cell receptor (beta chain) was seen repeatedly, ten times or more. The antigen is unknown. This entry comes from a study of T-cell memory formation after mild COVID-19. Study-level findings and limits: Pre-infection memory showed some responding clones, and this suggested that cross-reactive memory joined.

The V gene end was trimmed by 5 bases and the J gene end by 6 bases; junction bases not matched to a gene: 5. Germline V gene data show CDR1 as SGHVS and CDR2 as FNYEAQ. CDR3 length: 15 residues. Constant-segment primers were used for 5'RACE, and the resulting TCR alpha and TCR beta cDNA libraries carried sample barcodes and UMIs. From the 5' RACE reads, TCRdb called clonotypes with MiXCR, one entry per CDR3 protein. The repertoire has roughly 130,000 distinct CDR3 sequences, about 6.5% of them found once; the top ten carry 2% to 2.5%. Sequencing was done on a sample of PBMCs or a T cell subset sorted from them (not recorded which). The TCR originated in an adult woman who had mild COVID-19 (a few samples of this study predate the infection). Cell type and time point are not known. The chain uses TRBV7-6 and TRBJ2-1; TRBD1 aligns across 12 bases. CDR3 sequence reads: CASSEGQGAANEQFF. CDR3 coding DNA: TGTGCCAGCAGCGAGGGACAGGGGGCGGCCAATGAGCAGTTCTTC.